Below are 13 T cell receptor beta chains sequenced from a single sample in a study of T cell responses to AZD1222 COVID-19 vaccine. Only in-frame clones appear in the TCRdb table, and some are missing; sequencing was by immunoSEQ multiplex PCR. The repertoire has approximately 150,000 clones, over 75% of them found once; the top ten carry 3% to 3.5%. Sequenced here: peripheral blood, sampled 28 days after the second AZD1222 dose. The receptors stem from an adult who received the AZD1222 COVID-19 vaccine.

The CDR3 DNA sequence: TGTGCCTGCGCGACCCTCGGACAGGGTTTGGACTATGGCTACACCTTC. Protein product: CACATLGQGLDYGYTF. V is TRBV30 and J is TRBJ1-2, with 8 bases lining up with TRBD1. This CDR3 contains 16 residues. The ends lost 6 bases at V and 3 bases at J; junction bases unmatched: 15. Germline loops: CDR1 GTSNPN, CDR2 SVGIG (reference sequence).

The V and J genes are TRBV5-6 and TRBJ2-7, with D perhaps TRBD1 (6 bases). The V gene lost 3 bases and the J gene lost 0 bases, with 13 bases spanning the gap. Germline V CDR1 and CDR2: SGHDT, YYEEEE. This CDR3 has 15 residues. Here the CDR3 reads CASSSPQGHSYEQYF. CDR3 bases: TGTGCCAGCAGCTCTCCACAGGGACACTCCTACGAGCAGTACTTC.

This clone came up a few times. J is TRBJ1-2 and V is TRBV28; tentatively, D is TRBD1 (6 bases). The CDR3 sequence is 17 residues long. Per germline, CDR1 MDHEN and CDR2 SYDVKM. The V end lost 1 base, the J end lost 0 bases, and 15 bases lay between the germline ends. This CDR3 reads CASSLFRSGDSNYGYTF. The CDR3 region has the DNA TGTGCCAGCAGTTTATTTCGTTCAGGGGACTCTAACTATGGCTACACCTTC.

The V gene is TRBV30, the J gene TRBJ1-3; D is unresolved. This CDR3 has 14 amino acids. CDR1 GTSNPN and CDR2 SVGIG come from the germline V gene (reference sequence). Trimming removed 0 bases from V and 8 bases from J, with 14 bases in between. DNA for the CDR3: TGTGCCTGGAGTGTAGGAGGAAGCCGAGACACCATATATTTT. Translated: CAWSVGGSRDTIYF.

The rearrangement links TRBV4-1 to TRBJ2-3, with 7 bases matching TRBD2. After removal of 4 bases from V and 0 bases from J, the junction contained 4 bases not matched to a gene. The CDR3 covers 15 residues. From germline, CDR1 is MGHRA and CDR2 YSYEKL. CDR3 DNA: TGCGCCAGCAGCCGCGGGGGACTCAGCACAGATACGCAGTATTTT. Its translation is CASSRGGLSTDTQYF.

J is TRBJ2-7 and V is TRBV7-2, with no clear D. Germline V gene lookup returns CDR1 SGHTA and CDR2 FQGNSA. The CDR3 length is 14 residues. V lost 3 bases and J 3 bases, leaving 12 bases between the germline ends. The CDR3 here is CASSFTGSGYEQYF. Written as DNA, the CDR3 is TGTGCCAGCAGCTTTACCGGGTCGGGCTACGAGCAGTACTTC.

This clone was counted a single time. The CDR3 spells CATSDSGQGARETQYF. The CDR3 nucleotides read TGTGCCACCAGTGATTCAGGACAGGGGGCGCGAGAGACCCAGTACTTC. The rearrangement joins TRBV24-1 to TRBJ2-5, with 11 bases identical to TRBD1. After removal of 2 bases from V and 4 bases from J, the junction contained 5 bases not matched to a gene. The CDR3 runs 16 residues. Germline V lookup: CDR1 KGHDR, CDR2 SFDVKD.

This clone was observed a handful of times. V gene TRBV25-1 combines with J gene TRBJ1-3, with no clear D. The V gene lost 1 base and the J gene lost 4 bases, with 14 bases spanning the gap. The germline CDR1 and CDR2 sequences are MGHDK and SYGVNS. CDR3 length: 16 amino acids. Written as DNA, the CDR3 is TGTGCCAGCAGTGAATCAGGAGGATCTCTGGGAAACACCATATATTTT. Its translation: CASSESGGSLGNTIYF.

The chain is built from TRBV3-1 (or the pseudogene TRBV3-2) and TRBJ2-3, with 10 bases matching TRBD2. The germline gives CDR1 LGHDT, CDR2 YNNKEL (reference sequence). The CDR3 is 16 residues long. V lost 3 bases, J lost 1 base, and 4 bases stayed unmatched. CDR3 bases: TGTGCCAGCAGCCATGCTAGCGGGAGTGGCACAGATACGCAGTATTTT. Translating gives CASSHASGSGTDTQYF.

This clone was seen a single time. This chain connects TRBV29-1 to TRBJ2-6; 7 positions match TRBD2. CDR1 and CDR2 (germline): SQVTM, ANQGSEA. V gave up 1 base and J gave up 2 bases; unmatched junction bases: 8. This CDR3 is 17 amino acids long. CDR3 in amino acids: CSVEGGPREAGANVLTF. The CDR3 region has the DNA TGCAGCGTTGAAGGGGGACCCCGGGAGGCTGGGGCCAACGTCCTGACTTTC.

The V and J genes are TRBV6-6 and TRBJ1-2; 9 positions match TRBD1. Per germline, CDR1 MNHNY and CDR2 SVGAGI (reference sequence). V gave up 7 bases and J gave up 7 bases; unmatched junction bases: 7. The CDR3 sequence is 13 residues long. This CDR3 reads CASTPGTGSGYTF. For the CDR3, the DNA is TGTGCCAGCACCCCCGGGACAGGGTCTGGCTACACCTTC.

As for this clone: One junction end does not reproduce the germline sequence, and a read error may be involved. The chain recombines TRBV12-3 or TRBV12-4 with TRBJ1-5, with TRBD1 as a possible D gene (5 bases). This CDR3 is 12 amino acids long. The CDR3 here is CASSLNRFNLIF. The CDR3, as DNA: TGTGCCAGCAGTTTAAACAGGTTCAATTTGATTTTT.

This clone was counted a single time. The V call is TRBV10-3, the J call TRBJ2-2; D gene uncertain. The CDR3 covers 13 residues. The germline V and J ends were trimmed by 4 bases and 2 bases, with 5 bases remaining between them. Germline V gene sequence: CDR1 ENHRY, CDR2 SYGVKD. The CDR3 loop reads CAISGDNTGELFF. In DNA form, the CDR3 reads TGTGCCATCAGTGGGGATAACACCGGGGAGCTGTTTTTT.